This record looks at one T cell receptor beta chain sequence and its context. This record comes from a study of CD8 T cells in Susac syndrome. Study information: The sequenced Susac syndrome patients included about six who had clinically active disease and fewer than ten who were in remission. Patients with Susac syndrome were, at the time of blood collection, therapy-naive, maintained on corticosteroids, or maintained on intravenous immunoglobulin alone.

RNA totalling roughly 0.5 to 1 ug underwent reverse transcription with random hexamers. The immunoSEQ assay covered 54 Vbeta and 13 Jbeta segments for CDR3. TCRdb reanalysed the immunoSEQ multiplex PCR reads using MiXCR and keeps one entry per CDR3 protein. Of under 250,000 distinct CDR3 sequences in the sample, about 95% were seen once. Germline V gene data show CDR1 as SQVTM and CDR2 as ANQGSEA. Losses at the gene ends were 7 bases for V and 4 bases for J; bases not matched to a gene: 11. The CDR3 runs to 14 residues. The chain recombines TRBV29-1 with TRBJ1-1; 8 bases fit TRBD1. What was sequenced was CD4+ T cells from PBMCs. The clonotype was recovered from a human donor with Susac syndrome. The CDR3 region is CSATLGQGGTEAFF. The CDR3 DNA is TGCAGCGCTACGCTAGGACAGGGAGGCACTGAAGCTTTCTTT.